The clone carrying this TCR beta chain was counted many times. As yet, its antigen is unknown. With 5 bases clipped from V and 0 bases from J, the junction kept 3 bases outside the gene matches. CDR3 length: 15 residues. This sample is drawn from a study of regulatory T cells in long-lasting Graves disease. Study as a whole: Treatment with antithyroid drugs for over 5 years, together with positive TSH receptor antibodies, meant persistent Graves' disease.

Study-level results: Persistent disease preferred TRBV28, TRBJ1-2 and TRBJ2-5. Newly diagnosed Graves' patients had higher TCR diversity than persistent ones.

The time point denotes: persistent/refractory GD, antithyroid drugs over 5 years with positive TRAb. Isolated PBMC RNA provided the starting material for the TCR library. Investigators prepared the TCR beta libraries by applying iRepertoire HTBI primers and Arm-PCR of CDR3 regions. TCRdb itself ran the multiplex PCR reads through MiXCR, one entry per CDR3 protein. This sample has 400,000 or so distinct CDR3 sequences, with around a quarter found just once. The clonotype was recovered from a female donor with Graves disease. Sequenced here: peripheral blood mononuclear cells (PBMCs), sampled when the disease was refractory, from a patient treated with antithyroid drugs. The gene calls are TRBV12-3 or TRBV12-4 and TRBJ1-5, with 8 bases lining up with TRBD1. CDR3 residues: CASSGQGGSNQPQHF. The CDR3 DNA sequence: TGTGCCAGCAGTGGACAGGGTGGTAGCAATCAGCCCCAGCATTTT.